Below, 21 T cell receptor beta chains from the same sample are listed, as sequenced in a study of CD8+ T cells in alopecia areata. cDNA reverse transcribed from extracted RNA served as the sequencing template. Here immunoSEQ multiplex PCR was the method, and the copy in TCRdb shows in-frame clones only, minus some. The sample lists around 140,000 clones, about 90% occurring once. Sequencing used CD8+ T cells sorted from blood, obtained at week 0. The receptor set was obtained from a human donor with alopecia areata.

This CDR3 is CASSPTAGTSSSYEQYF. As DNA, the CDR3 is TGTGCCAGCAGCCCCACCGCCGGGACTTCGAGCTCCTACGAGCAGTACTTC. This sequence joins TRBV7-9 and TRBJ2-7, with D perhaps matching TRBD2 (6 bases). The CDR3 is 17 residues long. Per the germline V gene, CDR1 is SEHNR and CDR2 is FQNEAQ (reference sequence). Trimming shortened V by 5 bases and J by 0 bases, and 20 bases separated the two germline ends.

The chain joins TRBV4-1 to TRBJ1-1; unclear D gene. Germline V lookup: CDR1 MGHRA, CDR2 YSYEKL. This CDR3 comprises 18 residues. V dropped 1 base and J dropped 1 base, with 19 bases sitting between them. CDR3 in DNA: TGCGCCAGCAGCCAAGTAGGTCAGTCTTTAACTCCGAACACTGAAGCTTTCTTT. Translation gives CASSQVGQSLTPNTEAFF.

A word on this clone: Within the sample, other DNA sequences also encode this same CDR3. V is TRBV7-2 and J is TRBJ2-3; D is perhaps TRBD1 (5 bases). From germline, CDR1 is SGHTA and CDR2 FQGNSA. With 1 base removed from V and 6 bases from J, the gap between germline ends came to 14 bases. The CDR3 is 15 residues long. This CDR3 is CASSLVGGSGDTQYF. The CDR3 coding sequence is TGTGCCAGCAGCTTAGTTGGCGGATCAGGGGATACGCAGTATTTT.

The chain has TRBV27 and TRBJ2-2, with D unresolved. Trimming cost V 3 bases and J 2 bases, with 7 bases left between them. The CDR3 contains 14 residues. Germline CDR1 MNHEY, CDR2 SMNVEV (reference sequence). The CDR3 nucleotides are TGTGCCAGCAGTTTTGGGGTCAACACCGGGGAGCTGTTTTTT. Protein: CASSFGVNTGELFF.

The CDR3 loop is CAWQGQGNTYEQYF. The CDR3 nucleotides are TGTGCCTGGCAAGGACAGGGAAATACCTACGAGCAGTACTTC. V gene TRBV30 combines with J gene TRBJ2-7, with 8 bases that match TRBD1. V was pared by 5 bases and J by 2 bases, with 8 bases of the junction left unmatched. CDR3 length: 14 residues. From germline, CDR1 is GTSNPN and CDR2 SVGIG (reference sequence).

V usage is TRBV7-9 and J usage is TRBJ2-5; D might be TRBD1 or TRBD2, each matching 6 bases. V lost 5 bases to trimming and J lost 5 bases, with 27 bases between them. CDR1 and CDR2 (germline): SEHNR, FQNEAQ (reference sequence). The CDR3 spans 18 residues. The DNA of the CDR3 is TGTGCCAGCAGCCCACCGGGGGTTAGGACCCGTCAGGGGGAGACCCAGTACTTC. Amino acid sequence: CASSPPGVRTRQGETQYF.

J is TRBJ2-7 and V is TRBV7-8; weak D call: TRBD2 (5 bases). The CDR3 covers 16 residues. V dropped 1 base and J dropped 0 bases, with 13 bases sitting between them. CDR1 and CDR2 from the germline V gene are SGHVS and FQNEAQ. The CDR3 loop is CASSLDAGGNSYEQYF. In DNA form, the CDR3 reads TGTGCCAGCAGCTTAGATGCGGGCGGCAACTCCTACGAGCAGTACTTC.

This sequence joins TRBV11-3 and TRBJ2-1; 7 nucleotides line up with TRBD2. V trimming: 6 bases; J trimming: 8 bases; junction bases outside the gene matches: 16. This CDR3 has 16 amino acids. Looked up from germline, CDR1 is SGHNT and CDR2 is YENEEA. CDR3 loop: CASREERAGWMYEQFF. CDR3 nucleotides: TGTGCCAGCAGGGAGGAACGAGCGGGATGGATGTATGAGCAGTTCTTC.

J is TRBJ2-7 and V is TRBV5-1, with 10 bases identical to TRBD2. The V segment lost 3 bases and the J segment 1 base; nucleotides outside the gene matches: 1. The CDR3 length is 14 residues. Germline values: CDR1 SGHRS, CDR2 YFSETQ. The CDR3 region is CASSSSGGSYEQYF. CDR3 DNA: TGCGCCAGCAGCTCTAGCGGGGGTTCCTACGAGCAGTACTTC. Using reference TRBV5-1 and TRBJ2-7 for the parts outside the CDR3, the full variable domain is KAGVTQTPRYLIKTRGQQVTLSCSPISGHRSVSWYQQTPGQGLQFLFEYFSETQRNKGNFPGRFSGRQFSNSRSEMNVSTLELGDSALYLCASSSSGGSYEQYFGPGTRLTVT.

The chain uses TRBV19 and TRBJ2-7; no clear D gene. Deletions cut 5 bases from V and 4 bases from J, with 12 bases between. The CDR3 runs to 13 residues. Germline V CDR1 and CDR2: LNHDA, SQIVND (reference sequence). DNA of the CDR3: TGTGCCAGTAGTTTCCAGAATGGATACGAGCAGTACTTC. This gives the protein CASSFQNGYEQYF.

This chain joins TRBV5-1 and TRBJ2-2; 8 nucleotides match TRBD1. The CDR3 covers 14 residues. J was trimmed by 3 bases and V by 4 bases; bases with no gene match: 2. Germline lookup yields CDR1 SGHRS and CDR2 YFSETQ. The CDR3 region is CASSQTGDTGELFF. DNA for the CDR3: TGCGCCAGCAGCCAGACAGGGGACACCGGGGAGCTGTTTTTT. Complete variable domain (other parts from reference TRBV5-1 and TRBJ2-2): KAGVTQTPRYLIKTRGQQVTLSCSPISGHRSVSWYQQTPGQGLQFLFEYFSETQRNKGNFPGRFSGRQFSNSRSEMNVSTLELGDSALYLCASSQTGDTGELFFGEGSRLTVL.

The chain couples TRBV13 to TRBJ1-5; a possible D gene is TRBD1 (6 bases). The CDR3 totals 15 residues. V lost 4 bases to trimming and J lost 6 bases, with 16 bases between them. Germline CDR1 and CDR2: PRHDT and FYEKMQ (reference sequence). CDR3 sequence (DNA): TGTGCCAGCAGCTCCCGACAGGAAAGAGGTCAGCCCCAGCATTTT. This translates into CASSSRQERGQPQHF.

The chain joins TRBV15 to TRBJ2-7; the D gene is possibly TRBD2 (5 bases). Trimming removed 3 bases at V and 1 base at J, with 13 bases between. The CDR3 is 15 residues long. Looked up from germline, CDR1 is LNHNV and CDR2 is YYDKDF (reference sequence). CDR3 amino acids: CATSRSREASYEQYF. As DNA, the CDR3 is TGTGCCACCAGCAGGTCCCGGGAAGCGTCCTACGAGCAGTACTTC.

The rearrangement uses TRBV4-1 and TRBJ2-1, with 10 positions matching TRBD2. CDR1 MGHRA and CDR2 YSYEKL come from the germline V gene. J lost 5 bases, V lost 3 bases, and 7 bases had no gene match. CDR3 length equals 16 residues. The CDR3: CASSHSGLAVDNEQFF. DNA for the CDR3: TGCGCCAGCAGCCACTCCGGACTAGCGGTCGACAATGAGCAGTTCTTC.

The chain combines TRBV5-6 with TRBJ1-5, with 9 nucleotides matching TRBD1. Germline V CDR1 and CDR2: SGHDT, YYEEEE. This CDR3 is built from 16 residues. Trimming at V came to 4 bases and at J to 7 bases, leaving 12 bases not matched to a gene. CDR3 region: CASSLQRQGDGQPQHF. As DNA, the CDR3 is TGTGCCAGCAGCCTCCAGCGACAGGGGGATGGCCAGCCCCAGCATTTT. The full variable domain, in which reference TRBV5-6 and TRBJ1-5 provide the parts outside the CDR3, is DAGVTQSPTHLIKTRGQQVTLRCSPKSGHDTVSWYQQALGQGPQFIFQYYEEEERQRGNFPDRFSGHQFPNYSSELNVNALLLGDSALYLCASSLQRQGDGQPQHFGDGTRLSIL.

This clone occurred once. The CDR3: CASSVGLNQPQHF. CDR3 nucleotide sequence: TGTGCCAGCAGTGTCGGCCTAAATCAGCCCCAGCATTTT. The V and J genes are TRBV6-1 and TRBJ1-5; no clear D gene. Trimming took off 4 bases at V and 4 bases at J, with 8 bases between the two ends. CDR3 size: 13 residues. Germline V gives CDR1 MNHNS, CDR2 SASEGT.

The chain combines TRBV29-1 with TRBJ2-1; D gene unclear. The CDR3 runs to 11 residues. V shed 5 bases and J shed 7 bases, with 9 bases lying between them. Germline CDR1 is SQVTM and CDR2 is ANQGSEA. The CDR3: CSVFLLNEQFF. The DNA of the CDR3 is TGCAGCGTTTTTCTTTTAAATGAGCAGTTCTTC.

Details on this clone: One end of the junction varies from germline; a read error may be responsible. The chain couples TRBV7-9 to TRBJ2-7, with D perhaps matching TRBD1 or TRBD2 (5 bases each). The CDR3 runs to 11 residues. Germline V gene sequence: CDR1 SEHNR, CDR2 FQNEAQ (reference sequence). In nucleotides, the CDR3 is TGTGCCAGCAGCTCTACCCGGGACGAAACCTTC. Translated: CASSSTRDETF.

The V gene is TRBV6-5, the J gene TRBJ2-3; D uncertain. The CDR3 sequence is 14 residues long. Trimming cost V 0 bases and J 5 bases, with 9 bases left between them. Germline V gene data show CDR1 as MNHEY and CDR2 as SVGAGI. The CDR3 nucleotides are TGTGCCAGCAGTTACTCTCAGGCGAGAGATACGCAGTATTTT. Translating it yields CASSYSQARDTQYF.

V usage is TRBV9 and J usage is TRBJ2-1; TRBD2 aligns across 7 bases. CDR1 SGDLS and CDR2 YYNGEE come from the germline V gene. V dropped 0 bases and J dropped 8; count of bases not matched to a gene: 8. There are 15 residues in the CDR3. The CDR3 DNA reads TGTGCCAGCAGCGTAGGGCTAGCGGAGAGGGATGAGCAGTTCTTC. This translates into CASSVGLAERDEQFF.

The chain joins TRBV25-1 to TRBJ2-1; no clear D. Germline CDR1 MGHDK, CDR2 SYGVNS. V was cut by 1 base and J by 6 bases, with 13 bases left in between. The CDR3 runs 15 residues. The CDR3 region has the DNA TGTGCCAGCAGTGAATTAGCCGCCCCAGTCAATGAGCAGTTCTTC. This translates into CASSELAAPVNEQFF.